Shown below are 23 T cell receptor beta chains from a single sample sequenced in a study of T cell responses to AZD1222 COVID-19 vaccine. Produced via immunoSEQ multiplex PCR; TCRdb's table is partial and in-frame only. The sample carries some 140,000 clones, approximately 91% recorded once. The sequences come from peripheral blood, collected 28 days after the second AZD1222 dose. Source of these receptors: an adult who received the AZD1222 COVID-19 vaccine.

The rearrangement uses TRBV18 and TRBJ1-4; D is undetermined. Per the germline V gene, CDR1 is KGHSH and CDR2 is LQKENI. This CDR3 has 16 residues. V gave up 2 bases and J gave up 2 bases, with 12 bases separating them. The CDR3: CASSPNLVGTNEKLFF. CDR3 coding DNA: TGTGCCAGCTCACCAAATTTGGTGGGGACTAATGAAAAACTGTTTTTT.

V is TRBV4-2 and J is TRBJ1-2, with D possibly matching TRBD1 (5 bases). Trimming removed 0 bases from V and 6 bases from J, with 11 bases in between. Germline V gene lookup returns CDR1 LGHNA and CDR2 YNFKEQ. This CDR3 contains 14 residues. The CDR3, as DNA: TGTGCCAGCAGCCAAGATCCGGGACGAAATGGCTACACCTTC. The encoded protein is CASSQDPGRNGYTF.

The chain employs TRBV5-4 and TRBJ1-1; TRBD1 is a possible D gene (5 bases). Looked up from germline, CDR1 is SGHNT and CDR2 is YYREEE (reference sequence). This CDR3 has 13 residues. V was clipped by 6 bases and J by 5 bases, with 14 bases between them. In DNA, the CDR3 is TGTGCCAGCACCGGGGGGAGTCGGACTGAAGCTTTCTTT. This encodes CASTGGSRTEAFF.

This chain links TRBV28 with TRBJ1-4, with D perhaps matching TRBD1 (5 bases). Germline V CDR1 and CDR2: MDHEN, SYDVKM. Trimming stripped 7 bases from V and 0 bases from J, with 12 bases between. The CDR3 length is 15 residues. CDR3 DNA sequence: TGTGCCAGCAATCCGGGGGGAGCAACTAATGAAAAACTGTTTTTT. Translated, it gives CASNPGGATNEKLFF.

The V gene is TRBV18, the J gene TRBJ2-2; D possibly corresponds to TRBD1 (6 bases). CDR3 size: 15 residues. Between the trimmed V and J ends, which lost 0 bases and 7 bases, there was a span of 12 bases. Germline values: CDR1 KGHSH, CDR2 LQKENI. As DNA, the CDR3 is TGTGCCAGCTCACCACCTTCACAGGGCATCGGGGAGCTGTTTTTT. Its protein is CASSPPSQGIGELFF.

The chain links TRBV3-1 (or the pseudogene TRBV3-2) to TRBJ2-7; D is perhaps TRBD1 (5 bases). The V gene lost 0 bases and the J gene lost 5 bases, with 5 bases spanning the gap. The CDR3 runs to 12 residues. The V gene's germline CDR1 is LGHDT and CDR2 YNNKEL (reference sequence). DNA for the CDR3: TGTGCCAGCAGCCAAGACAGGGACGAGCAGTACTTC. Translation: CASSQDRDEQYF.

V usage is TRBV11-3 and J usage is TRBJ1-3; no definite D call. Germline assignment: CDR1 SGHNT and CDR2 YENEEA. The CDR3 runs 13 residues. Trimming took off 3 bases at V and 0 bases at J, with 3 bases between the two ends. The CDR3 loop reads CASSLSSGNTIYF. CDR3 nucleotide sequence: TGTGCCAGCAGCTTGAGCTCTGGAAACACCATATATTTT.

The chain uses TRBV29-1 and TRBJ1-1; the D is unclear. Per the germline V gene, CDR1 is SQVTM and CDR2 is ANQGSEA. V was cut by 6 bases and J by 1 base, with 18 bases left in between. This CDR3 contains 15 residues. CDR3 coding DNA: TGCAGCGTCCCCGGGTTTGCAGGACCGAACACTGAAGCTTTCTTT. Its protein product is CSVPGFAGPNTEAFF.

The V and J genes are TRBV30 and TRBJ1-1, with 9 bases that match TRBD1. Germline CDR1 and CDR2: GTSNPN and SVGIG (reference sequence). The ends lost 1 base at V and 5 bases at J; junction bases unmatched: 2. CDR3 length: 13 amino acids. CDR3 DNA: TGTGCCTGGAGTGAACAGGGGGCTACTGAAGCTTTCTTT. Translation: CAWSEQGATEAFF. Looking up the rest from reference TRBV30 and TRBJ1-1 gives the full variable domain: SQTIHQWPATLVQPVGSPLSLECTVEGTSNPNLYWYRQAAGRGLQLLFYSVGIGQISSEVPQNLSASRPQDRQFILSSKKLLLSDSGFYLCAWSEQGATEAFFGQGTRLTVV.

The V gene is TRBV30, the J gene TRBJ2-1; TRBD1 is a possible D gene (7 bases). Trimming left V 5 bases short and J 6 bases short, with 14 bases between. The germline CDR1 and CDR2 sequences are GTSNPN and SVGIG (reference sequence). The CDR3 sequence is 13 residues long. The CDR3, as DNA: TGTGCCTGGGCAACAGGGGACTCCAATGAGCAGTTCTTC. As protein: CAWATGDSNEQFF.

The rearrangement uses TRBV7-2 and TRBJ1-5, with 11 bases fitting TRBD1. V shed 5 bases, J shed 5 bases, and the junction held 5 bases outside the gene matches. The germline CDR1 and CDR2 sequences are SGHTA and FQGNSA. This CDR3 has 15 amino acids. CDR3 residues: CASSDGTGGHQPQHF. DNA for the CDR3: TGTGCCAGCAGCGATGGGACAGGGGGACATCAGCCCCAGCATTTT.

V gene TRBV6-5 combines with J gene TRBJ2-7; TRBD2 matches at 11 bases. Unmatched junction bases numbered 5, after V lost 0 bases and J lost 4 bases. CDR1 is MNHEY, CDR2 SVGAGI, per germline. The CDR3 sequence is 16 residues long. CDR3 nucleotides: TGTGCCAGCAGTTACTCGTTAGCGGGAGGGCCGTACGAGCAGTACTTC. This translates into CASSYSLAGGPYEQYF.

The gene calls are TRBV2 and TRBJ1-2, with 8 nucleotides matching TRBD1. The ends lost 6 bases at V and 0 bases at J; junction bases unmatched: 9. CDR1 and CDR2 from the germline V gene are SNHLY and FYNNEI. The CDR3 contains 16 residues. The chain's CDR3 is CASRGQGAGANYGYTF. The CDR3 DNA follows: TGTGCCAGCAGGGGGCAGGGGGCAGGAGCTAACTATGGCTACACCTTC.

The chain combines TRBV28 with TRBJ2-2; 7 nucleotides agree with TRBD1. Per germline, CDR1 MDHEN and CDR2 SYDVKM. The trim removed 5 bases at V and 4 bases at J, leaving 10 bases unmatched. The CDR3 contains 16 residues. The CDR3 DNA is TGTGCCAGCAGTCAGACAGGGCCTCGAGGCACCGGGGAGCTGTTTTTT. Protein sequence: CASSQTGPRGTGELFF. Together with reference TRBV28 and TRBJ2-2, the CDR3 gives the full variable domain: DVKVTQSSRYLVKRTGEKVFLECVQDMDHENMFWYRQDPGLGLRLIYFSYDVKMKEKGDIPEGYSVSREKKERFSLILESASTNQTSMYLCASSQTGPRGTGELFFGEGSRLTVL.

This sequence joins TRBV9 and TRBJ1-1, with D tentatively TRBD1 (6 bases). This CDR3 is built from 15 residues. V was pared by 4 bases and J by 3 bases, with 16 bases between. Germline-derived CDR1 and CDR2 are SGDLS and YYNGEE. In nucleotides, the CDR3 is TGTGCCAGCAGCCCGACGAACAGGGTGGACACTGAAGCTTTCTTT. The encoded protein is CASSPTNRVDTEAFF.

V usage is TRBV18 and J usage is TRBJ1-6, with no clear D. The length of the CDR3 is 15 residues. The germline V and J ends were trimmed by 2 bases and 7 bases, with 12 bases remaining between them. Germline assignment: CDR1 KGHSH and CDR2 LQKENI. This CDR3 reads CASSPEGLENSPLHF. The CDR3 DNA reads TGTGCCAGCTCACCAGAGGGCCTTGAGAATTCACCCCTCCACTTT.

The J gene is TRBJ2-1, the V gene TRBV24-1; 8 bases are a match to TRBD2. V was pared by 4 bases and J by 5 bases, with 9 bases of the junction left unmatched. Germline values: CDR1 KGHDR, CDR2 SFDVKD. This CDR3 is built from 16 residues. In DNA, the CDR3 is TGTGCCACCAGTGACATATCGGGACTAGTCCACAATGAGCAGTTCTTC. Its translation: CATSDISGLVHNEQFF.

The chain recombines TRBV13 with TRBJ2-1; the match to TRBD2 covers 9 bases. The germline V gene has CDR1 PRHDT and CDR2 FYEKMQ (reference sequence). J was trimmed by 2 bases and V by 3 bases; bases with no gene match: 5. CDR3 size: 16 residues. The DNA for the CDR3 is TGTGCCAGCAGCTTTATAAGCGGGAGGACCTACAATGAGCAGTTCTTC. Translating it yields CASSFISGRTYNEQFF.

The chain joins TRBV9 to TRBJ1-4; D is undetermined. Germline V lookup: CDR1 SGDLS, CDR2 YYNGEE. V dropped 7 bases and J dropped 0 bases, with 7 bases sitting between them. The CDR3 runs 13 residues. This CDR3 is CASDGATNEKLFF. CDR3 coding DNA: TGTGCCAGCGACGGAGCAACTAATGAAAAACTGTTTTTT.

This clone was seen only a few times. J is TRBJ2-3 and V is TRBV2; tentative D call: TRBD1 (5 bases). V lost 6 bases and J 2 bases, leaving 12 bases between the germline ends. The CDR3 runs 14 residues. The germline V gene has CDR1 SNHLY and CDR2 FYNNEI. CDR3 bases: TGTGCCAGCAGGGACCAGGGAACCACAGATACGCAGTATTTT. This encodes CASRDQGTTDTQYF.

The V call is TRBV7-9, the J call TRBJ1-5; weak D call: TRBD1 (5 bases). V lost 1 base and J 0 bases, leaving 13 bases between the germline ends. The length of the CDR3 is 17 residues. Germline V gives CDR1 SEHNR, CDR2 FQNEAQ (reference sequence). The CDR3 DNA reads as TGTGCCAGCAGCTTAGGGGGCAGTTCCTTTAGCAATCAGCCCCAGCATTTT. It translates to CASSLGGSSFSNQPQHF. Full variable domain (missing parts from reference TRBV7-9 and TRBJ1-5): DTGVSQNPRHKITKRGQNVTFRCDPISEHNRLYWYRQTLGQGPEFLTYFQNEAQLEKSRLLSDRFSAERPKGSFSTLEIQRTEQGDSAMYLCASSLGGSSFSNQPQHFGDGTRLSIL.

The V gene is TRBV2, the J gene TRBJ2-5; no clear D gene. Germline CDR1 is SNHLY and CDR2 is FYNNEI. The CDR3 length is 13 residues. Trimming stripped 8 bases from V and 1 base from J, with 11 bases between. The CDR3 here is CASLTYVQETQYF. The CDR3 coding sequence is TGTGCCAGCCTAACCTACGTCCAAGAGACCCAGTACTTC.

The V gene is TRBV5-1, the J gene TRBJ1-3; D is uncertain. CDR3 length equals 16 residues. Trimming took 1 base from V and 0 from J, leaving 11 bases between them. Germline V gene sequence: CDR1 SGHRS, CDR2 YFSETQ. The DNA of the CDR3 is TGCGCCAGCAGCTTGATGGGAGTGGACTCTGGAAACACCATATATTTT. This sequence encodes CASSLMGVDSGNTIYF.